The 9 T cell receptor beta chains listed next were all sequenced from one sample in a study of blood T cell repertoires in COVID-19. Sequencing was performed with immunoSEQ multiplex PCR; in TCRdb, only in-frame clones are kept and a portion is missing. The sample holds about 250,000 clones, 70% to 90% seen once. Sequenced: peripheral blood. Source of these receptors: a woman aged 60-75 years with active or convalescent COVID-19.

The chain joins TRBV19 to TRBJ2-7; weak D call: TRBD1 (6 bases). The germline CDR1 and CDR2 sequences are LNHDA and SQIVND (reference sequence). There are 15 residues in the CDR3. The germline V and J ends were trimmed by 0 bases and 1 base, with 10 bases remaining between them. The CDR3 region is CASSIDRDRSYEQYF. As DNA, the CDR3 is TGTGCCAGTAGTATAGATCGAGACAGGTCCTACGAGCAGTACTTC. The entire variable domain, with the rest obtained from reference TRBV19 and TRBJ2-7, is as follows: DGGITQSPKYLFRKEGQNVTLSCEQNLNHDAMYWYRQDPGQGLRLIYYSQIVNDFQKGDIAEGYSVSREKKESFPLTVTSAQKNPTAFYLCASSIDRDRSYEQYFGPGTRLTVT.

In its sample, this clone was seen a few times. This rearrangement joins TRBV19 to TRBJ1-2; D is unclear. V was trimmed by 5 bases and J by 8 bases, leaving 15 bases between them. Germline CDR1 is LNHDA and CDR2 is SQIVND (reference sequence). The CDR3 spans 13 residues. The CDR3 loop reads CASSRDEVRGYTF. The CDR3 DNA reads TGTGCCAGTAGTCGCGACGAGGTGCGGGGCTACACCTTC.

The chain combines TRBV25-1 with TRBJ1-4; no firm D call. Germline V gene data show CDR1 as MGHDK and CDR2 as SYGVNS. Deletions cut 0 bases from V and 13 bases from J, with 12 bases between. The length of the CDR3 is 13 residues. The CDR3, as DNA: TGTGCCAGCAGTGAATACCGGGATACTGGACTGTTTTTT. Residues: CASSEYRDTGLFF.

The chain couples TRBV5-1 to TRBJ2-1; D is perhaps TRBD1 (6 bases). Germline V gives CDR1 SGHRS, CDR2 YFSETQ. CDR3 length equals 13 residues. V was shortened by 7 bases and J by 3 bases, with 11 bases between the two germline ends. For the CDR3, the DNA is TGCGCCAGCTGGATGACAGGCTACAATGAGCAGTTCTTC. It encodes CASWMTGYNEQFF.

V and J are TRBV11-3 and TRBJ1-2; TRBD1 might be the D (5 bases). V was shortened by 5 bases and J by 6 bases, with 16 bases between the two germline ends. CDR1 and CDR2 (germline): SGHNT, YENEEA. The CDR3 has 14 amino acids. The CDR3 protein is CASSRVGGEHGYTF. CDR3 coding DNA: TGTGCCAGCAGCAGGGTCGGGGGTGAGCATGGCTACACCTTC.

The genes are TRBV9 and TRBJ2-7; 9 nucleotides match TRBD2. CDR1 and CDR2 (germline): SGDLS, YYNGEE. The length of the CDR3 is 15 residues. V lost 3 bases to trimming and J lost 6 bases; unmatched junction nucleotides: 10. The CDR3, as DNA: TGTGCCAGCAGCGCGCTGGGTAGCGGGAGCGGCGAGCAGTACTTC. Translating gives CASSALGSGSGEQYF.

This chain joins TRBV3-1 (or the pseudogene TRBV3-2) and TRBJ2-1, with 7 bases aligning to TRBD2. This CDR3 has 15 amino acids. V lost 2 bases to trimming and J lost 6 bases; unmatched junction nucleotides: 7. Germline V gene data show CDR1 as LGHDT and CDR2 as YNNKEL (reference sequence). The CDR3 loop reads CASSQLQGGLNEQFF. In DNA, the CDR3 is TGTGCCAGCAGCCAACTCCAGGGAGGGCTCAATGAGCAGTTCTTC.

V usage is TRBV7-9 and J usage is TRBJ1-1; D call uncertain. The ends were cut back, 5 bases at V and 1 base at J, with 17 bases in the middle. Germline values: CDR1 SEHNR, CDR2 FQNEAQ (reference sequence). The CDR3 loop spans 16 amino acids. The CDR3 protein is CASSHTDERGNTEAFF. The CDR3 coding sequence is TGTGCCAGCAGCCACACCGACGAGAGAGGGAACACTGAAGCTTTCTTT.

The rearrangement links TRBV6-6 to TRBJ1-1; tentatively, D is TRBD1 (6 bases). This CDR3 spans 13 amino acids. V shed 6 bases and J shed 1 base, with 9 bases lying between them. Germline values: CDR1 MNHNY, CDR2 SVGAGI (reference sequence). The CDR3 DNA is TGTGCCAGCAGATGGACAGAGAACACTGAAGCTTTCTTT. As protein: CASRWTENTEAFF.